This TCR beta chain was captured by sequencing in a study of cytomegalovirus exposure and HLA in healthy donors. The overall study: Unique TCR beta sequences numbering about 100 million came from about 179 million T cells in an earlier analysis.

The CDR3 is made up of 15 amino acids. Trimming took off 6 bases at V and 3 bases at J, with 12 bases between the two ends. Germline CDR1 reads MNHEY; CDR2 reads SMNVEV (reference sequence). This PCR relied on a set of 60 Vbeta primers and 13 Jbeta primers. Profiling relied on immunoSEQ multiplex PCR, and the TCRdb table lists in-frame clones only, not all of them. The sample table includes about 55,000 clones. Sequencing was performed on PBMCs. The rearrangement links TRBV27 to TRBJ2-6, with D perhaps matching TRBD2 (6 bases). This receptor was identified in a man between 45 and 60 years old in good health and CMV-seropositive. The CDR3 reads CASRGLGGGANVLTF. In DNA form, the CDR3 reads TGTGCCAGCAGAGGACTCGGGGGTGGGGCCAACGTCCTGACTTTC.